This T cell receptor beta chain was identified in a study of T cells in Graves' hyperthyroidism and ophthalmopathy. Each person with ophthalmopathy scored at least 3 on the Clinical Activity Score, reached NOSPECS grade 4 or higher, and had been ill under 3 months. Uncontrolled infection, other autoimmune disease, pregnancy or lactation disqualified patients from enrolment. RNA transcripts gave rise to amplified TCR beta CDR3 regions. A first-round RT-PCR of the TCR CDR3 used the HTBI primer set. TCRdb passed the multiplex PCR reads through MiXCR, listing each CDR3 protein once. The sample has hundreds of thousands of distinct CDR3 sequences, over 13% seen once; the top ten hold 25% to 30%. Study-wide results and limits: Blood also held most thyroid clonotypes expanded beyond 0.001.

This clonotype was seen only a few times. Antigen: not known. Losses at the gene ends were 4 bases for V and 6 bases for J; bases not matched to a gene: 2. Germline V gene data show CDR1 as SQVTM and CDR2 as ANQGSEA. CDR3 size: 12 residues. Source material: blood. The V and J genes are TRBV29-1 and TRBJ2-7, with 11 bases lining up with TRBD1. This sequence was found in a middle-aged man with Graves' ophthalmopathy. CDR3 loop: CSVGDRGAEQYF. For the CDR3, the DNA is TGCAGCGTTGGGGACAGGGGGGCCGAGCAGTACTTC.